This T cell receptor beta chain was retrieved from a study of T cell repertoires in cytomegalovirus infection. Study-level findings and limits: In two of eight donors, the top clonotype was HLA-C-restricted CMV-specific. Cumulative public TCR beta family frequency identified carriers of CMV plus the relevant HLA.

Turning to this clonotype: Its antigen remains unidentified.

Via MiXCR, TCRdb re-called the reads, giving one row per CDR3 protein. The data contain about 280,000 distinct CDR3 sequences, under 25% of them seen just once; the ten biggest clones take up under 25%. This CDR3 spans 12 amino acids. Germline CDR1 SGHAT, CDR2 FQDESV (reference sequence). V gave up 5 bases and J gave up 7 bases, with 9 bases separating them. The sequencing here drew on cultured PBMCs, taken from culture after CMV antigen stimulation. The chain couples TRBV11-1 to TRBJ1-5; D is uncertain. This TCR came from a human donor in good health (CMV status not recorded). Some clones in this sample may be carry-over from other donors' samples. As DNA, the CDR3 is TGTGCCAGCAGCAACCCTGGGCAGCCCCAGCATTTT. Amino acids: CASSNPGQPQHF.